This is a list of T cell receptor beta chains from one sample in a study of blood T cell repertoires in COVID-19. Measured with immunoSEQ multiplex PCR; TCRdb has only the in-frame clones, and not every one. The repertoire holds about 93,000 clones, with roughly nine tenths as singletons. Sequenced material: peripheral blood. These receptors all stem from a human donor with active COVID-19. The donor label of this sample is uncertain. Both conserved end residues are part of each CDR3. The D gene is left open where the match is weak. The size entry is marked missing in some rows and otherwise reads once, few, many or a size class.

D gene | clone size | J gene | V gene | CDR3 DNA | CDR3 protein
. | . | TRBJ1-5 | TRBV19 | TGTGCCAGTATCAACAGCCCGTATCAGCCCCAGCATTTT | CASINSPYQPQHF
TRBD2 | few | TRBJ2-3 | TRBV11-2 | TGTGCCAGCAGCTCTTTAGCGGGGGGGTTAGATACGCAGTATTTT | CASSSLAGGLDTQYF
. | . | TRBJ2-7 | TRBV11-1 | TGTGCCAGCAGCTCCCAGGGTAGTTTAAACGAGCAGTACTTC | CASSSQGSLNEQYF
. | few | TRBJ1-6 | TRBV4-2 | TGTGCCAGCAGCCAAGAGGGGGGTAATAATTCACCCCTCCACTTT | CASSQEGGNNSPLHF
. | . | TRBJ1-2 | TRBV25-1 | TGTGCCAGCAACTCCAATTCGGGGAAAAGTAACTACACCTTC | CASNSNSGKSNYTF
TRBD1 | . | TRBJ1-1 | TRBV19 | TGTGCCAGTAGTAAACAGGGGAGTAGGCTGGAAGCTTTCTTT | CASSKQGSRLEAFF
TRBD1 | . | TRBJ1-5 | TRBV4-1 | TGCGCCAGCAGCCTTTTTGGGACAGGGAATACTCAGCCCCAGCATTTT | CASSLFGTGNTQPQHF
. | . | TRBJ1-2 | TRBV5-5 | TGTGCCAGCAGCTACCGGGACACCTCTAACTATGGCTACACCTTC | CASSYRDTSNYGYTF
. | once | TRBJ2-2 | TRBV11-2 | TGTGCCAGCAGCTGGATACAGGGTGTAACGGGGGAGCTGTTTTTT | CASSWIQGVTGELFF
TRBD1 | few | TRBJ2-2 | TRBV7-9 | TGTGCCAGCAGCTGGGGGACAGCGAACACCGGGGAGCTGTTTTTT | CASSWGTANTGELFF
. | . | TRBJ2-7 | TRBV9 | TGTGCCAGCAGCGCGGGAGCGGGCTCCTACGAGCAGTACTTC | CASSAGAGSYEQYF
. | . | TRBJ2-5 | TRBV19 | TGTGCCAGTAATATTAATCCTCCCTCGGAGACCCAGTACTTC | CASNINPPSETQYF
. | few | TRBJ1-6 | TRBV6-5 | TGTGCCAGCAGTTACACTCGTAGGGGTAATTCACCCCTCCACTTT | CASSYTRRGNSPLHF
TRBD1 | once | TRBJ2-1 | TRBV7-7 | TGTGCCAGCAGCTTGAACCGGGACAGGGGGCACAATGAGCAGTTCTTC | CASSLNRDRGHNEQFF
. | many | TRBJ1-6 | TRBV6-1 | TGTGCCAGCAGTGAAGGGAGGACAGTCAGGGCCTATAATTCACCCCTCCACTTT | CASSEGRTVRAYNSPLHF
. | . | TRBJ1-6 | TRBV5-4 | TGTGCCAGCAGCAAAGAGAGCTCCTATAATTCACCCCTCCACTTT | CASSKESSYNSPLHF
TRBD2 | . | TRBJ2-1 | TRBV19 | TGTGCCAGTAGTACCCGACTAGCGGGGGGTCTTCGCGGTGAGCAGTTCTTC | CASSTRLAGGLRGEQFF
. | once | TRBJ1-1 | TRBV11-2 | TGTGCCAGCAGCTTAGATGCCTGGGGCCAGCGCGCTTTCTTT | CASSLDAWGQRAFF
TRBD1 | . | TRBJ2-7 | TRBV6-5 | TGTGCCAGCTCAGGAGACCGGACAGGAAGCTACGAGCAGTACTTC | CASSGDRTGSYEQYF
. | . | TRBJ1-2 | TRBV2 | TGTGCCAGCAGTGAACTTTTCGGGTCCTATGGCTACACCTTC | CASSELFGSYGYTF
. | . | TRBJ2-5 | TRBV7-2 | TGTGCCAGCAGCTTAGGAACTCGAGAGACCCAGTACTTC | CASSLGTRETQYF
TRBD1 | . | TRBJ1-1 | TRBV7-9 | TGTGCCAGCAGCTTAGTCCCAGGGGGCACTGAAGCTTTCTTT | CASSLVPGGTEAFF
. | . | TRBJ2-5 | TRBV11-2 | TGTGCCAGCAGCTTAGAGCGGGAGACCCAGTACTTC | CASSLERETQYF
. | . | TRBJ2-7 | TRBV27 | TGTGCCAGCAGTTTCACATCCGCCTACGAGCAGTACTTC | CASSFTSAYEQYF
TRBD2 | . | TRBJ2-1 | TRBV28 | TGTGCCAGCAGTCTTCTAGTGGGCGGGGGGAACAATGAGCAGTTCTTC | CASSLLVGGGNNEQFF
TRBD1 | . | TRBJ1-1 | TRBV6-5 | TGTGCCAGCAGTCGACAGGGGATTACTGAAGCTTTCTTT | CASSRQGITEAFF
TRBD1 | . | TRBJ1-3 | TRBV5-1 | TGCGCCAGCAGCTTGGCCCCGACAGGGGCCACTGGAAACACCATATATTTT | CASSLAPTGATGNTIYF
TRBD1 | . | TRBJ1-6 | TRBV5-1 | TGCGCCAGCAGCGCTGGACAGGGGGCGATTAATTCACCCCTCCACTTT | CASSAGQGAINSPLHF
. | . | TRBJ2-7 | TRBV6-2/TRBV6-3 | TGTGCCAGCAGTTACTCGGGGGCAAAGGGCTACGAGCAGTACTTC | CASSYSGAKGYEQYF
TRBD1 | . | TRBJ1-4 | TRBV2 | TGTGCCAGCAGTGAAGCTGGGACAGGTGTGAATGAAAAACTGTTTTTT | CASSEAGTGVNEKLFF
. | . | TRBJ1-2 | TRBV27 | TGTGCCAGCAGTCGTCACCGGACAGCAGATTGGGACTATGGCTACACCTTC | CASSRHRTADWDYGYTF
. | . | TRBJ1-2 | TRBV7-6 | TGTGCCAGCAGCTTAGGCTGGTCGCAGTCCGCCTATGGCTACACCTTC | CASSLGWSQSAYGYTF
. | . | TRBJ1-1 | TRBV2 | TGTGCCAGCAGTCTGAACTGGAACACTGAAGCTTTCTTT | CASSLNWNTEAFF
TRBD1 | . | TRBJ1-4 | TRBV28 | TGTGCCAGCAGTTTGGGACAGAGTAAAACTAATGAAAAACTGTTTTTT | CASSLGQSKTNEKLFF
TRBD2 | . | TRBJ2-1 | TRBV6-2/TRBV6-3 | TGTGCCAGCAGTGACAGCGGGGGGCCGGACTCCCTCTATGAGCAGTTCTTC | CASSDSGGPDSLYEQFF
. | . | TRBJ2-7 | TRBV6-5 | TGTGCCAGCAGTCCGGACAATTCCGGCCTTTACGAGCAGTACTTC | CASSPDNSGLYEQYF
. | . | TRBJ1-1 | TRBV4-3 | TGCGCCAGCAGCCAAGACTCCGGGGGTGACGCTTTCTTT | CASSQDSGGDAFF
TRBD1 | . | TRBJ2-2 | TRBV4-3 | TGCGCCAGCAGCCAACTTATACAGGGGGCGCTGGGCACCGGGGAGCTGTTTTTT | CASSQLIQGALGTGELFF
. | . | TRBJ2-3 | TRBV9 | TGTGCCAGCAGCGTAGGAGCGGTTAACTTTAATACGCAGTATTTT | CASSVGAVNFNTQYF
. | . | TRBJ2-5 | TRBV7-2 | TGTGCCAGCAGCTTAGCGGGGGGGGCAGAGACCCAGTACTTC | CASSLAGGAETQYF
TRBD1 | . | TRBJ1-1 | TRBV6-2/TRBV6-3 | TGTGCCAGCAGTTACCAGGGGGCCACGTACACTGAAGCTTTCTTT | CASSYQGATYTEAFF
. | . | TRBJ1-2 | TRBV5-1 | TGCGCCAGCAGCTTGGTAGCATCGGGGAATGGCTACACCTTC | CASSLVASGNGYTF
. | . | TRBJ2-1 | TRBV5-1 | TGCGCCAGCAGCCCGAGTTCGGGGTACACCAATGAGCAGTTCTTC | CASSPSSGYTNEQFF
. | . | TRBJ2-7 | TRBV6-5 | TGTGCCAGCAGTTACGGCATAGGGGGTACCTACGAGCAGTACTTC | CASSYGIGGTYEQYF
TRBD1 | . | TRBJ2-7 | TRBV28 | TGTGCCAGTAAAGGATCAGGGACAGGGGGCTCCCTGCGGTACGAGCAGTACTTC | CASKGSGTGGSLRYEQYF
. | . | TRBJ1-1 | TRBV19 | TGTGCCAGTACCTCTTATATTACAGGAGAGAACACTGAAGCTTTCTTT | CASTSYITGENTEAFF
. | . | TRBJ2-6 | TRBV9 | TGTGCCAGCAGCGTCTCCGGAGGGTTGAGGGGAACTGGGGCCAACGTCCTGACTTTC | CASSVSGGLRGTGANVLTF
. | . | TRBJ1-4 | TRBV7-2 | TGTGCCAGCAGCCTCCGGGATACCAATGAAAAACTGTTTTTT | CASSLRDTNEKLFF
. | . | TRBJ1-3 | TRBV3-1/TRBV3-2 | TGTGCCAGCAGCCTACTCAGGCCAGTCTCTGGAAACACCATATATTTT | CASSLLRPVSGNTIYF
. | once | TRBJ2-1 | TRBV7-9 | TGTGCCAGCAGCTTAGAGCTCTTC | CASSLELF
TRBD1 | . | TRBJ2-5 | TRBV2 | TGTGCCAGCAGTGAAGCGAGAGGGGGCCTGGAGACCCAGTACTTC | CASSEARGGLETQYF
TRBD2 | . | TRBJ2-2 | TRBV4-3 | TGCGCCAGCGCGATCCAGCGGGGGGACACCGGGGAGCTGTTTTTT | CASAIQRGDTGELFF
. | . | TRBJ2-5 | TRBV4-3 | TGCGCCAGCAGCCAAGATCGGTCTAGCCAGCAAGAGACCCAGTACTTC | CASSQDRSSQQETQYF